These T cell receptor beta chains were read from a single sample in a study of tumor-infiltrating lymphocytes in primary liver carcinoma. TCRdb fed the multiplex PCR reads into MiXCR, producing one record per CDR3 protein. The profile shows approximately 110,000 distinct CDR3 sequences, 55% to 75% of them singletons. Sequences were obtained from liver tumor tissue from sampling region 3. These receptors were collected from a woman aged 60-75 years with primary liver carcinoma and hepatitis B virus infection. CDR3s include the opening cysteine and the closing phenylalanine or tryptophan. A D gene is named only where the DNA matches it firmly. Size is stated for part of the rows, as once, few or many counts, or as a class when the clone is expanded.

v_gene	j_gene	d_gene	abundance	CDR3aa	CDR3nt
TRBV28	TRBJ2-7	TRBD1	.	CASSFQQGSTYEQYF	TGTGCCAGCAGTTTCCAACAGGGGTCTACCTACGAGCAGTACTTC
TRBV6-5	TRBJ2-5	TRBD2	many	CASSYSILAGPQETQYF	TGTGCCAGCAGTTACTCGATACTAGCGGGCCCTCAAGAGACCCAGTACTTC
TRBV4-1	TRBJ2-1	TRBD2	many	CASSQKLGLAGVNEQFF	TGCGCCAGCAGCCAGAAACTTGGACTAGCGGGAGTAAATGAGCAGTTCTTC
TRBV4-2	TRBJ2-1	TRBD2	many	CASSQEPRTSGGINEQFF	TGTGCCAGCAGCCAAGAGCCCCGGACTAGCGGGGGAATCAATGAGCAGTTCTTC
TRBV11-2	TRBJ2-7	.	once	CASSLEFPRAARQYF	TGTGCCAGCAGCTTAGAATTCCCCCGGGCGGCACGGCAGTATTTC
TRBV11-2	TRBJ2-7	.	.	CASNLEFPRASQRYF	TGTGCCAGCAACTTAGAATTCCCCCGGGCGTCACAGCGGTACTTC
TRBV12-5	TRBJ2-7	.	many	CASGTGTGSYEQYF	TGTGCTAGTGGCACCGGGACGGGCTCCTACGAGCAGTACTTC
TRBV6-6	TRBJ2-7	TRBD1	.	CASRLNRGLYVQYF	TGTGCCAGCAGACTTAACAGGGGTCTATACGTGCAGTACTTC
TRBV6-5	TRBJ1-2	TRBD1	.	CANRPGQGYGYTF	TGTGCCAACAGACCTGGACAGGGTTATGGCTACACCTTC
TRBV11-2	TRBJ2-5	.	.	CASNQTQETQYF	TGTGCAAGCAACCAGACACAAGAGACCCAGTACTTC
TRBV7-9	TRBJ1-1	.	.	CASSSSLWGTEASF	TGTGCCAGCAGCTCCTCCTTATGGGGCACTGAAGCTTCCTTT
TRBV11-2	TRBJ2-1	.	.	CASILMNGKQSF	TGTGCCAGCATCTTAATGAACGGGAAGCAGTCCTTC
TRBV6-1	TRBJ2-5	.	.	CTSMYWTDSQETQYF	TGTACCAGCATGTACTGGACAGACAGTCAAGAGACCCAGTACTTC
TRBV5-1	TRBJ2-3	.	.	CASRLLGHRGPDTQYF	TGCGCCAGCCGCTTACTGGGACACAGAGGCCCAGATACGCAGTATTTT
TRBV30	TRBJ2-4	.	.	CAWSVQGSAGIQYF	TGTGCCTGGAGTGTACAGGGATCAGCGGGCATTCAGTACTTC
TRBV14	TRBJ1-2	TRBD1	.	CVSGQATGANYGYTF	TGTGTCAGCGGCCAAGCCACAGGGGCTAACTATGGCTACACCTTC
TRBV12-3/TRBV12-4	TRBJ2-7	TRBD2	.	CPSSLTSGSYEQYF	TGTCCCAGTAGTCTGACTAGCGGGAGTTACGAGCAGTACTTC
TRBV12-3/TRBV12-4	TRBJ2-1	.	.	CVSSPPTSTEQFF	TGTGTCAGCAGTCCACCTACTAGCACTGAGCAGTTCTTC
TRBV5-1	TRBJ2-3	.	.	CASSRDGTDTQYF	TGCGCCAGCAGCCGGGACGGAACAGATACGCAGTATTTT
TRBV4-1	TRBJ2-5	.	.	CSSSPIRAQETQYF	TGCTCCAGCAGCCCTATAAGGGCCCAGGAGACCCAGTACTTC
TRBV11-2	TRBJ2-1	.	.	CANSLPQGQYNEQFF	TGTGCCAACAGTCTCCCCCAGGGGCAGTACAATGAGCAGTTCTTC
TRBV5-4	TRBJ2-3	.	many	CASSPGESTDTQYF	TGTGCCAGCAGCCCGGGAGAGTCGACAGATACGCAGTATTTT
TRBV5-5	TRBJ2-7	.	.	CASSPWGFYEQYF	TGTGCTAGCAGCCCCTGGGGCTTCTACGAGCAGTACTTC
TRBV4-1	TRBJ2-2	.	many	CASSDTTGNTGELFF	TGCGCCAGCAGCGATACGACAGGGAACACCGGGGAGCTGTTTTTT
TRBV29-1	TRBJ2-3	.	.	CSVGAVGAGDTQYF	TGCAGCGTTGGAGCGGTGGGAGCGGGAGATACGCAGTATTTT
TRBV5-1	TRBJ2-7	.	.	CASSYNLPRGGVNEQYF	TGCGCCAGCAGCTACAACCTCCCTCGGGGTGGGGTTAACGAGCAGTACTTC
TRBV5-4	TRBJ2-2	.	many	CASSFGRGNGELFF	TGTGCCAGCAGCTTTGGCAGGGGTAACGGGGAGCTGTTTTTT
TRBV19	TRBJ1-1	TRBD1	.	CASKGVEGAGTEAFF	TGTGCCAGTAAAGGAGTAGAGGGGGCCGGGACTGAAGCTTTCTTT
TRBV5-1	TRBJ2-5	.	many	CASSLGGVQETQYF	TGCGCCAGCAGCTTGGGGGGAGTACAAGAGACCCAGTACTTC
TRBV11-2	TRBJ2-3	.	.	CASSCGGVGDTQYF	TGTGCCAGCAGCTGCGGGGGCGTGGGAGATACACAGTATTTT
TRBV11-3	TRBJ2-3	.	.	CASDLDPSNFTPFF	TGTGCCAGCGACTTAGATCCGTCCAATTTCACCCCCTTTTTC
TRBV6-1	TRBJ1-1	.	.	CANSEEVRGLGTVAFF	TGTGCCAACAGTGAAGAGGTGAGGGGCTTGGGCACTGTAGCTTTCTTT
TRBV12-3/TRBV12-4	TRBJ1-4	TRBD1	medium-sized	CASSLGQGEKLFF	TGTGCCAGCAGTTTAGGACAGGGTGAAAAACTGTTTTTT
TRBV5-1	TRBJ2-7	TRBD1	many	CASSSRPPGQGYEQYF	TGCGCCAGCAGCTCAAGGCCCCCGGGACAGGGGTACGAGCAGTACTTC